Listed here are 20 T cell receptor beta chains from one sample, sequenced in a study of control samples from healthy donors and cancer patients. Clones were read by immunoSEQ multiplex PCR, and TCRdb kept only the in-frame ones, dropping some. Here the sample spans tens of thousands of clones, 65% to 85% being singletons. The sequenced sample consisted of blood. The source of these receptors is a man aged 55 to 70 in good health.

This clone was counted only a few times. The chain carries TRBV13 and TRBJ2-4; no reliable D call. Germline-derived CDR1 and CDR2 are PRHDT and FYEKMQ (reference sequence). V was cut by 5 bases and J by 2 bases, with 19 bases left in between. This CDR3 has 17 residues. This chain's CDR3 is CASSPVSSWVPKNIQYF. As DNA, the CDR3 is TGTGCCAGCAGCCCCGTCAGCTCCTGGGTGCCCAAAAACATTCAGTACTTC.

The chain recombines TRBV5-4 with TRBJ2-2; 14 nucleotides agree with TRBD2. There are 18 residues in the CDR3. Germline V gene data show CDR1 as SGHNT and CDR2 as YYREEE (reference sequence). With V trimmed by 2 bases and J by 0 bases, 3 bases remained unmatched. The CDR3 nucleotides read TGTGCCAGCAGCTTTGGACTAGCGGGAGGAGCGAACACCGGGGAGCTGTTTTTT. It encodes CASSFGLAGGANTGELFF.

This chain links TRBV28 with TRBJ2-1; D not resolved. Germline CDR1 and CDR2: MDHEN and SYDVKM. With 6 bases removed from V and 8 bases from J, the gap between germline ends came to 14 bases. The CDR3 extends over 13 amino acids. The CDR3 protein is CASSETPRYEQFF. The DNA of the CDR3 is TGTGCCAGCAGCGAGACTCCTCGGTATGAGCAGTTCTTC.

The CDR3 DNA is TGCGCCAGCAGCCCTGGGGGGTCATGGGAGACGCAGTATTTT. It translates to CASSPGGSWETQYF. The J gene is TRBJ2-3, the V gene TRBV5-1; D might be TRBD2 (6 bases). V dropped 4 bases and J dropped 9 bases, with 18 bases sitting between them. CDR1 is SGHRS and CDR2 is YFSETQ in the germline V gene. The CDR3 length is 14 residues.

As DNA, the CDR3 is TGTGCCAGCAGCTCAGACGGGGGAGGGTATGGCTACACCTTC. It encodes CASSSDGGGYGYTF. J is TRBJ1-2 and V is TRBV7-2, with D possibly being TRBD1 (5 bases). Trimming pared 4 bases from V and 5 bases from J, leaving 14 bases between. From germline, CDR1 is SGHTA and CDR2 FQGNSA. The CDR3 has 14 amino acids.

The chain couples TRBV19 to TRBJ1-5; 7 bases align to TRBD1. V lost 6 bases and J lost 3; bases outside the gene matches: 11. The CDR3 consists of 16 residues. Germline V lookup: CDR1 LNHDA, CDR2 SQIVND (reference sequence). CDR3 loop: CASRGPGQSLNQPQHF. The DNA for the CDR3 is TGTGCCAGTAGGGGACCGGGACAGAGCCTCAATCAGCCCCAGCATTTT.

V gene TRBV2 combines with J gene TRBJ2-7, with TRBD2 identical over 9 bases. CDR1 and CDR2 (germline): SNHLY, FYNNEI. J lost 4 bases, V lost 4 bases, and 5 bases had no gene match. The CDR3 covers 14 residues. The CDR3 loop is CASSGQAGGYEQYF. CDR3 DNA: TGTGCCAGCAGTGGTCAAGCGGGAGGATACGAGCAGTACTTC.

The chain is built from TRBV7-2 and TRBJ2-7; TRBD1 matches at 7 bases. Trimming removed 5 bases from V and 5 bases from J; junction bases left unmatched: 9. The CDR3 is 14 amino acids. In germline, CDR1 is SGHTA, CDR2 FQGNSA. DNA of the CDR3: TGTGCCAGCAGCCCTTCGACAGGGCTAAACGAGCAGTACTTC. This sequence encodes CASSPSTGLNEQYF.

V usage is TRBV19 and J usage is TRBJ1-1; the D is unclear. The V end was cut by 7 bases, the J end by 2 bases, with 11 bases between. The CDR3 contains 13 residues. The V gene's germline CDR1 is LNHDA and CDR2 SQIVND (reference sequence). CDR3 in DNA: TGTGCCAGTACCAAGGACCGAAACACTGAAGCTTTCTTT. It specifies CASTKDRNTEAFF.

The chain uses TRBV7-2 and TRBJ1-2; D perhaps matches TRBD1 (5 bases). CDR1 and CDR2 (germline): SGHTA, FQGNSA. The germline V and J ends were trimmed by 1 base and 4 bases, with 10 bases remaining between them. The CDR3 covers 14 residues. CDR3 in DNA: TGTGCCAGCAGCTTAGGGGGGATATCCTATGGCTACACCTTC. Translated, it gives CASSLGGISYGYTF.

This chain connects TRBV7-9 to TRBJ2-1; tentative D call: TRBD2 (6 bases). Trimming stripped 3 bases from V and 6 bases from J, with 6 bases between. From germline, CDR1 is SEHNR and CDR2 FQNEAQ (reference sequence). The CDR3 contains 12 residues. This CDR3 reads CASSLEGNEQFF. The CDR3 DNA reads as TGTGCCAGCAGCTTGGAGGGCAATGAGCAGTTCTTC.

CDR3 sequence (DNA): TGTGCCAGCAGTTTTCTGGGGACAGGGCACCACGAGCAGTACTTC. It is translated as CASSFLGTGHHEQYF. The rearrangement uses TRBV28 and TRBJ2-7; 9 nucleotides agree with TRBD1. Germline-derived CDR1 and CDR2 are MDHEN and SYDVKM. Trimming at V came to 3 bases and at J to 5 bases, leaving 8 bases not matched to a gene. The CDR3 extends over 15 amino acids.

The chain links TRBV6-5 to TRBJ2-7; 10 nucleotides match TRBD1. The CDR3 extends over 14 amino acids. J was trimmed by 2 bases and V by 6 bases; bases with no gene match: 4. Germline CDR1 reads MNHEY; CDR2 reads SVGAGI. The CDR3 sequence: CASSGDRGPYEQYF. The CDR3 region has the DNA TGTGCCAGCAGCGGAGACAGGGGGCCCTACGAGCAGTACTTC.

This clone has just one count. This rearrangement joins TRBV7-9 to TRBJ1-1; TRBD1 matches 8 bases. CDR1 and CDR2 from the germline V gene are SEHNR and FQNEAQ (reference sequence). The CDR3 is 16 amino acids. Germline trimming cut 5 bases from V and 1 base from J; bases unmatched to any gene: 9. As DNA, the CDR3 is TGTGCCAGCAGCAAGGAGCCCAGGGGGCGGAACACTGAAGCTTTCTTT. Amino acid sequence: CASSKEPRGRNTEAFF.

The genes are TRBV20-1 and TRBJ2-7; 7 nucleotides align to TRBD2. CDR1 is DFQATT, CDR2 SNEGSKA, per germline (reference sequence). This CDR3 spans 17 amino acids. V dropped 3 bases and J dropped 3; count of bases not matched to a gene: 17. Written as DNA, the CDR3 is TGCAGTGCTAGTGACCCCAAGGGAGGGACTCCCTTCTACGAGCAGTACTTC. It yields the protein CSASDPKGGTPFYEQYF.

This clone appeared a single time. This sequence joins TRBV27 and TRBJ2-3; 13 bases fit TRBD2. The CDR3 length is 15 residues. Losses at the gene ends were 6 bases for V and 9 bases for J; bases not matched to a gene: 9. Germline values: CDR1 MNHEY, CDR2 SMNVEV (reference sequence). CDR3 DNA: TGTGCCAGCAGCCCTAGGACTAGCGGGAGTGGGACGCAGTATTTT. Its protein product is CASSPRTSGSGTQYF.

This chain joins TRBV4-3 and TRBJ1-3; no clear D gene. The germline CDR1 and CDR2 sequences are LGHNA and YSLEER. The CDR3 has 16 residues. Trimming removed 0 bases from V and 1 base from J, with 10 bases in between. The CDR3 coding sequence is TGCGCCAGCAGCCAAGATAGGAGAGGTTCTGGAAACACCATATATTTT. Amino acid sequence: CASSQDRRGSGNTIYF.

J is TRBJ2-1 and V is TRBV5-6; the D call may be TRBD1 or TRBD2 (5 bases each). CDR1 is SGHDT and CDR2 is YYEEEE in the germline V gene. This CDR3 is 14 amino acids long. V lost 1 base and J lost 7, with 12 bases in between. Here the CDR3 reads CASSLIGTSNEQFF. DNA of the CDR3: TGTGCCAGCAGCTTGATCGGGACGAGTAATGAGCAGTTCTTC.

The chain has TRBV5-4 and TRBJ1-1; D is possibly TRBD1 (6 bases). Trimming stripped 0 bases from V and 5 bases from J, with 8 bases between. The CDR3 covers 13 residues. In germline, CDR1 is SGHNT, CDR2 YYREEE (reference sequence). This CDR3 is CASSLEGGTEAFF. DNA for the CDR3: TGTGCCAGCAGCTTGGAGGGGGGAACTGAAGCTTTCTTT.

The chain employs TRBV28 and TRBJ2-5, with D perhaps assigned TRBD1 or TRBD2 (5 bases each). The CDR3 covers 14 residues. CDR1 is MDHEN, CDR2 SYDVKM, per germline. Trimming removed 9 bases from V and 9 bases from J, with 23 bases in between. The CDR3 here is CASSTTGAPVAQYF. CDR3 sequence (DNA): TGTGCCAGTTCCACTACCGGGGCCCCGGTGGCCCAGTACTTC.